The 11 T cell receptor beta chains reported below all come from one sample, sequenced in a study of lymphopenia after photon versus proton radiotherapy. The repertoire was sequenced with immunoSEQ multiplex PCR; TCRdb's copy has only in-frame clones and lacks some. The sample comprises roughly 45,000 clones, 65% to 90% of which are singletons, and over 2% rests with the top ten. The sample was peripheral blood, taken from a patient treated with photon-based radiotherapy. The receptor set was obtained from a man in his forties with gastric cancer.

The genes are TRBV7-9 and TRBJ1-2; 7 nucleotides align to TRBD1. The germline gives CDR1 SEHNR, CDR2 FQNEAQ (reference sequence). This CDR3 has 14 residues. V trimming: 5 bases; J trimming: 9 bases; junction bases outside the gene matches: 12. CDR3 loop: CASSRQGEARSYTF. CDR3 nucleotide sequence: TGTGCCAGCAGCCGACAGGGTGAGGCTCGTAGCTACACCTTC.

The chain recombines TRBV19 with TRBJ2-6; D unclear. The germline V gene has CDR1 LNHDA and CDR2 SQIVND (reference sequence). The length of the CDR3 is 15 residues. Trimming took off 4 bases at V and 0 bases at J, with 7 bases between the two ends. For the CDR3, the DNA is TGTGCCAGTAGTACCCGGAACTCTGGGGCCAACGTCCTGACTTTC. Protein sequence: CASSTRNSGANVLTF.

This chain joins TRBV4-2 and TRBJ2-5, with TRBD2 matching over 8 bases. CDR3 size: 17 residues. The V and J ends lost 0 bases and 1 base, in that order; junction bases with no gene match: 7. CDR1 is LGHNA, CDR2 YNFKEQ, per germline. This chain's CDR3 is CASSQDDAGGRQETQYF. CDR3 nucleotides: TGTGCCAGCAGCCAAGATGACGCGGGGGGCCGCCAAGAGACCCAGTACTTC.

The chain has TRBV5-1 and TRBJ1-2; 9 nucleotides agree with TRBD1. Germline assignment: CDR1 SGHRS and CDR2 YFSETQ. The CDR3 is made up of 14 amino acids. Germline trimming cut 0 bases from V and 6 bases from J; bases unmatched to any gene: 3. In DNA, the CDR3 is TGCGCCAGCAGCTTGGGGGACAGGGAGGATGGCTACACCTTC. Its protein is CASSLGDREDGYTF.

In this sample, this clone turned up a few times. The J gene is TRBJ1-5, the V gene TRBV27; maybe TRBD1 (5 bases). This CDR3 region has 16 residues. In germline, CDR1 is MNHEY, CDR2 SMNVEV (reference sequence). Trimming took 4 bases from V and 3 from J, leaving 16 bases between them. The CDR3 bases are TGTGCCAGCAGTTCAACCCGGGACGGCTACAATCAGCCCCAGCATTTT. It translates to CASSSTRDGYNQPQHF.

The chain couples TRBV7-3 to TRBJ2-3; D gene uncertain. The CDR3 runs to 15 residues. CDR1 and CDR2 from the germline V gene are SGHTA and FQGTGA. Deletions cut 5 bases from V and 5 bases from J, with 17 bases between. Here the CDR3 DNA reads TGTGCCAGCAGCCGCGGACCAGACTCCAGAGATACGCAGTATTTT. This codes for CASSRGPDSRDTQYF.

This clone was seen just once. The CDR3 region is CASTPDRSGNTEAFF. The CDR3 DNA reads TGTGCCAGCACCCCGGACAGGTCGGGGAACACTGAAGCTTTCTTT. V usage is TRBV6-6 and J usage is TRBJ1-1; 7 bases fit TRBD1. Germline V gene sequence: CDR1 MNHNY, CDR2 SVGAGI (reference sequence). J gave up 1 base and V 7 bases, and 9 bases lay outside the gene matches. This CDR3 is 15 amino acids long.

This clone occurred once. V usage is TRBV29-1 and J usage is TRBJ1-1, with 7 bases lining up with TRBD1. Germline-derived CDR1 and CDR2 are SQVTM and ANQGSEA. The CDR3 totals 12 residues. With V trimmed by 8 bases and J by 4 bases, 7 bases remained unmatched. The CDR3: CSPKTGLTEAFF. The CDR3 DNA sequence: TGCAGCCCGAAGACAGGGCTCACTGAAGCTTTCTTT.

The chain employs TRBV19 and TRBJ1-2; D unclear. Germline-derived CDR1 and CDR2 are LNHDA and SQIVND (reference sequence). The CDR3 contains 14 residues. Between the trimmed V and J ends, which lost 7 bases and 0 bases, there was a span of 12 bases. The CDR3 protein is CASTRQATNYGYTF. As DNA, the CDR3 is TGTGCCAGTACCCGGCAGGCCACTAACTATGGCTACACCTTC.

V is TRBV2 and J is TRBJ2-7; no clear D gene. Trimming left V 2 bases short and J 3 bases short, with 11 bases between. The germline V gene encodes CDR1 SNHLY and CDR2 FYNNEI. The CDR3 has 14 residues. CDR3 in amino acids: CASSEQIPNYEQYF. DNA of the CDR3: TGTGCCAGCAGTGAACAGATCCCGAACTACGAGCAGTACTTC.

V gene TRBV28 combines with J gene TRBJ1-2; no definite D call. With 3 bases removed from V and 0 bases from J, the gap between germline ends came to 8 bases. Looked up from germline, CDR1 is MDHEN and CDR2 is SYDVKM. CDR3 length equals 14 residues. The CDR3 bases are TGTGCCAGCAGTTTCGAGAGGCCTAACTATGGCTACACCTTC. This codes for CASSFERPNYGYTF.